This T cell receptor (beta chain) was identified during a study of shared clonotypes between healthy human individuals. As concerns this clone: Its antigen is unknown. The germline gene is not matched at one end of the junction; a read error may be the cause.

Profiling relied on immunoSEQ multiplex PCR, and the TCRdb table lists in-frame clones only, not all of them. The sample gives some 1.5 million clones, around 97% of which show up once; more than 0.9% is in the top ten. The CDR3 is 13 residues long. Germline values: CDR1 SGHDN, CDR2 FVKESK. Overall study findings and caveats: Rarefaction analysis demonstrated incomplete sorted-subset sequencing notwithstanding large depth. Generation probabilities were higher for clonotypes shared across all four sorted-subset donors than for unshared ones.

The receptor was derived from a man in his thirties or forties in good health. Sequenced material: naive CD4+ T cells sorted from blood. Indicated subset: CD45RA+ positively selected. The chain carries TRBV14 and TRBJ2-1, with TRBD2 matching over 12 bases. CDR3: CASSQRLAGVWVF. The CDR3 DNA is TGTGCCAGCAGCCAGAGACTAGCGGGAGTTTGGGTCTTC. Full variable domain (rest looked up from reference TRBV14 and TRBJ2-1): EAGVTQFPSHSVIEKGQTVTLRCDPISGHDNLYWYRRVMGKEIKFLLHFVKESKQDESGMPNNRFLAERTGGTYSTLKVQPAELEDSGVYFCASSQRLAGVWVFGPGTRLTVL.